This T cell receptor (beta chain) derives from a study of blood T cell repertoires in COVID-19. About the study: Some COVID-19 samples were acute and others convalescent; all came from the United States, Italy and Spain. The cDNA or gDNA used as material had been derived from T cells, B-cell-depleted T cells, or PBMCs.

This CDR3 has 15 amino acids. Germline V gene sequence: CDR1 SGHRS, CDR2 YFSETQ. The junction had 9 bases not matched to a gene; V was cut back by 3 bases and J by 5 bases. In the original workflow: Estimation of nucleated cell counts was performed using reference gene primer amplification. Generated by immunoSEQ multiplex PCR, the TCRdb table keeps only in-frame clones and is missing some. D and trimming were read from the DNA, whereas the V and J calls and clone size are those reported in that table. The sample includes tens of thousands of clones, around 87% of them seen just once. Source material: peripheral blood. This clonotype was obtained from a man aged 45 to 65 with active COVID-19. The chain has TRBV5-1 and TRBJ2-7; 9 positions agree with TRBD1. The CDR3 sequence is CASSSTGGAGHEQYF. The CDR3 DNA reads TGCGCCAGCAGCTCTACAGGGGGCGCCGGCCACGAGCAGTACTTC. Full variable domain (remainder filled in from reference TRBV5-1 and TRBJ2-7): KAGVTQTPRYLIKTRGQQVTLSCSPISGHRSVSWYQQTPGQGLQFLFEYFSETQRNKGNFPGRFSGRQFSNSRSEMNVSTLELGDSALYLCASSSTGGAGHEQYFGPGTRLTVT.